This T cell receptor beta chain was identified during a study of blood T cell repertoires in COVID-19. Study overall: Sites in the United States, Italy and Spain provided acute and convalescent COVID-19 samples. Nucleic acid was either cDNA or gDNA, and it came from T cells, B-cell-depleted T cells, or PBMCs.

The CDR3 has 13 residues. V trimming: 8 bases; J trimming: 5 bases; junction bases outside the gene matches: 5. The germline V gene has CDR1 ENHRY and CDR2 SYGVKD. As processed by the authors: Reference gene primer amplification gave nucleated cell count estimates. Profiled with immunoSEQ multiplex PCR; TCRdb holds only in-frame clones, not every one. That table furnishes V, J and clone size, whereas the DNA furnished D and trimming. The sample gives 150,000 to 200,000 clones, 80% to 90% of which show up once; 1.6% is in the top ten. The chain employs TRBV10-3 and TRBJ1-5; TRBD1 agrees at 8 bases. The sequenced sample consisted of peripheral blood. The source is a woman in her fifties or sixties with acute or convalescent COVID-19. DNA for the CDR3: TGTGCCATCCAGGGGGCAGGGGATCAGCCCCAGCATTTT. This sequence encodes CAIQGAGDQPQHF.